Below, one T cell receptor beta chain is given with its context. Its antigen is still unknown. The record originates from a study of high-grade serous ovarian cancer treatment subgroups. Study summary: Each sample yielded on average roughly 7,500 unique TCR beta rearrangements from approximately 15,000 reads.

Produced via immunoSEQ multiplex PCR; TCRdb's table is partial and in-frame only. The sample includes tens of thousands of clones, roughly four fifths of them seen just once. Tumor samples were obtained before definitive surgery or chemotherapy. Whole-study findings and limits: The analyses considered CDR3 and ignored CDR1 and CDR2. TCR relatedness rose with neoantigen level and trended with mutation load. Different patients shared almost no repertoire; same-patient tumors shared about 0.1 to 0.8.

Sequences were obtained from tumor tissue. The TCR comes from a human donor with high-grade serous ovarian cancer.

CDR3 residues: CASSPAWTVGEQYF. The CDR3 DNA sequence: TGTGCCAGCAGCCCCGCGTGGACAGTAGGCGAGCAGTACTTC. The chain has TRBV11-2 and TRBJ2-7; D possibly corresponds to TRBD1 (6 bases). Trimming stripped 5 bases from V and 6 bases from J, with 17 bases between. The CDR3 covers 14 residues. Germline V CDR1 and CDR2: SGHAT, FQNNGV.